This TCR beta chain was profiled in a study of siplizumab effects on memory and regulatory T cells. Study observations and caveats: The diversity of naive T cells seemed greater than that of memory cells, and their alloresponse contribution seemed major. Unstimulated subsets were the mapping target of only a minor fraction of alloreactive clones.

The data were produced by immunoSEQ multiplex PCR, yet TCRdb's version contains in-frame clones alone and is incomplete. The sample lists about 100,000 clones, around 95% occurring once. A note on this clone: Its cognate antigen is unknown.

The TCR was taken from a human donor in good health. What was sequenced was Tregs sorted from blood.

The CDR3 nucleotides are TGTGCCAGCGGAAGAGATACGCAGTATTTT. Its translation is CASGRDTQYF. V usage is TRBV28 and J usage is TRBJ2-3; unclear D gene. This CDR3 spans 10 amino acids. Per germline, CDR1 MDHEN and CDR2 SYDVKM. Trimming cost V 8 bases and J 5 bases, with 5 bases left between them. Complete variable domain (other parts from reference TRBV28 and TRBJ2-3): DVKVTQSSRYLVKRTGEKVFLECVQDMDHENMFWYRQDPGLGLRLIYFSYDVKMKEKGDIPEGYSVSREKKERFSLILESASTNQTSMYLCASGRDTQYFGPGTRLTVL.